The rows below give T cell receptor beta chains drawn from one sample of a study of cytomegalovirus exposure and HLA in healthy donors. The data were produced by immunoSEQ multiplex PCR, yet TCRdb's version contains in-frame clones alone and is incomplete. The table lists about 170,000 clones, approximately 65% of them singletons. The sample taken for sequencing was PBMCs. All receptors come from a man in his forties or fifties in good health and CMV-seronegative. Each CDR3 is given with its conserved first and last residue.

v_call	j_call	cdr3_aa
TRBV29-1	TRBJ1-2	CSVSLGDGYTF
TRBV5-1	TRBJ2-3	CASSFGRGDSSTDTQYF
TRBV5-1	TRBJ2-5	CASSRGGGIQETQYF
TRBV11-2	TRBJ2-7	CASSVLAAEQYF
TRBV6-6	TRBJ1-3	CASSLTGSGNTIYF
TRBV15	TRBJ1-5	CATSRDRNYQPQHF
TRBV7-6	TRBJ2-7	CASSLEGGHEQYF
TRBV25-1	TRBJ2-7	CASRQTGNYEQYF
TRBV7-2	TRBJ2-7	CASSLQAGQGRHEQYF
TRBV10-3	TRBJ2-1	CAISIGTGGYNEQFF
TRBV6-5	TRBJ2-3	CASSYGNRGTDTQYF
TRBV15	TRBJ2-2	CATSRKNPSGGRSTGELFF
TRBV15	TRBJ2-2	CATSRDIAGGGGVISGELFF
TRBV29-1	TRBJ1-6	CSVQESYNSPLHF
TRBV4-2	TRBJ2-1	CASSQVGATSGGLNEQFF
TRBV28	TRBJ2-3	CASSSPPQGGKDTQYF
TRBV9	TRBJ2-5	CASNGGSSETQYF
TRBV18	TRBJ1-3	CASSPSLQGDTYRSGNTIYF
TRBV4-2	TRBJ2-5	CASSQDLASGQETQYF
TRBV19	TRBJ1-1	CASIQGDTEAFF
TRBV7-9	TRBJ2-7	CSSSSVAGGMYF
TRBV2	TRBJ1-2	CASTGDYGYTF
TRBV7-8	TRBJ2-7	CASSLGQGFYEQYF
TRBV5-1	TRBJ2-5	CASTGGETQYF
TRBV4-2	TRBJ2-1	CASSQARLAGDDEQFF
TRBV18	TRBJ1-4	CASSTSGTGGEKLFF
TRBV27	TRBJ2-6	CASSRGGANVLTF
TRBV25-1	TRBJ2-7	CASSEEGEYYEQYF
TRBV30	TRBJ2-4	CAWGGERGTNKNIQYF
TRBV6-6	TRBJ1-2	CASSYLTGGDYGYTF
TRBV5-5	TRBJ1-6	CASSLGDRGRLGSPLHF
TRBV5-1	TRBJ1-1	CASSLARGSQNTEAFF
TRBV6-1	TRBJ2-1	CASSEALAGGTNEQFF
TRBV5-1	TRBJ2-7	CASSPQTGLSYEQYF
TRBV5-1	TRBJ2-5	CASSQTGKQETQYF
TRBV19	TRBJ2-1	CASSMKGRGQFF
TRBV5-1	TRBJ1-3	CASGGSGNTIYF
TRBV5-1	TRBJ2-1	CASSLGDSGGKNEQFF
TRBV7-2	TRBJ2-3	CASSLAGRTDTQYF